The 18 T cell receptor beta chains listed next were all sequenced from one sample in a study of T cell responses to AZD1222 COVID-19 vaccine. Sequencing was performed with immunoSEQ multiplex PCR; in TCRdb, only in-frame clones are kept and a portion is missing. The table lists 120,000 to 150,000 clones, about 86% of them singletons. The sequencing used peripheral blood, collected 28 days after the second AZD1222 dose. The receptor set was obtained from an adult who received the AZD1222 COVID-19 vaccine.

The DNA of the CDR3 is TGTGCCAGCAGCTTTGGGGGTCGTGGGGAGCTGTTTTTT. Amino acid sequence: CASSFGGRGELFF. J is TRBJ2-2 and V is TRBV7-9, with D tentatively TRBD1 or TRBD2 (5 bases each). CDR1 is SEHNR and CDR2 is FQNEAQ in the germline V gene (reference sequence). Trimming took off 3 bases at V and 8 bases at J, with 10 bases between the two ends. The CDR3 spans 13 residues.

The gene calls are TRBV18 and TRBJ1-2; TRBD1 might be the D (5 bases). Trimming removed 3 bases at V and 6 bases at J, with 14 bases between. This CDR3 comprises 14 residues. Germline V gene data show CDR1 as KGHSH and CDR2 as LQKENI. The CDR3 here is CASSPGGFKDGYTF. In DNA, the CDR3 is TGTGCCAGCTCACCGGGGGGATTTAAAGATGGCTACACCTTC.

CDR3 sequence (DNA): TGTGCCAGCAGCCAACAGGGGACTAGCGGGTTCCAAGTTAATGAGCAGTTCTTC. Amino acid sequence: CASSQQGTSGFQVNEQFF. This chain connects TRBV4-2 to TRBJ2-1; 12 nucleotides agree with TRBD2. CDR1 is LGHNA and CDR2 is YNFKEQ in the germline V gene. V lost 2 bases, J lost 7 bases, and 12 bases stayed unmatched. There are 18 residues in the CDR3.

V usage is TRBV5-3 and J usage is TRBJ2-3, with 8 bases aligning to TRBD2. TRBV5-3 is identified as an open reading frame with a role that is uncertain. Trimming removed 0 bases from V and 1 base from J; junction bases left unmatched: 1. The CDR3 is 15 amino acids. This chain's CDR3 is CARSLDGRGTDTQYF. The CDR3, as DNA: TGTGCCAGAAGCTTGGACGGGAGGGGCACAGATACGCAGTATTTT.

As for this clone: Mismatch with germline at one junction end may stem from a read error. The chain joins TRBV7-6 to TRBJ1-2; D is possibly TRBD1 (6 bases). Looked up from germline, CDR1 is SGHVS and CDR2 is FNYEAQ. The CDR3 runs 15 residues. CDR3 nucleotide sequence: TGTGCCAGCAGCATAGCCGGGACAACTTTCTATGGCTACACCTTC. Its translation: CASSIAGTTFYGYTF.

This chain uses TRBV5-4 with TRBJ2-3; 8 positions agree with TRBD2. J gave up 0 bases and V 4 bases, and 7 bases lay outside the gene matches. The CDR3 sequence is 16 residues long. Germline-derived CDR1 and CDR2 are SGHNT and YYREEE (reference sequence). The CDR3 loop is CASSRRLATSTDTQYF. Written as DNA, the CDR3 is TGTGCCAGCAGCCGACGACTAGCGACTAGCACAGATACGCAGTATTTT.

The rearrangement links TRBV7-9 to TRBJ1-4, with no clear D. The V end lost 1 base, the J end lost 7 bases, and 10 bases lay between the germline ends. The germline V gene has CDR1 SEHNR and CDR2 FQNEAQ (reference sequence). The CDR3 runs to 14 residues. CDR3 DNA: TGTGCCAGCAGCTTAGGAGGGCAGAGTGAAAAACTGTTTTTT. Translating gives CASSLGGQSEKLFF.

The V and J genes are TRBV11-3 and TRBJ2-2, with 7 bases identical to TRBD1. The CDR3 is 15 residues long. Looked up from germline, CDR1 is SGHNT and CDR2 is YENEEA. V trimming: 5 bases; J trimming: 4 bases; junction bases outside the gene matches: 7. In nucleotides, the CDR3 is TGTGCCAGCAGCGGCAGACAGGGTGGCACCGGGGAGCTGTTTTTT. Translated: CASSGRQGGTGELFF.

The CDR3 protein is CASSRHELQGTYGYTF. The CDR3 DNA reads TGTGCCAGCAGCCGCCACGAGCTACAGGGAACCTATGGCTACACCTTC. The chain is built from TRBV3-1 (or the pseudogene TRBV3-2) and TRBJ1-2; possible D gene TRBD1, 6 bases. Germline V lookup: CDR1 LGHDT, CDR2 YNNKEL (reference sequence). Trimming took 4 bases from V and 4 from J, leaving 19 bases between them. CDR3 length: 16 amino acids.

This clone was seen a few times. This chain connects TRBV10-1 to TRBJ2-2; 13 bases map to TRBD2. Germline CDR1 reads WNHNN; CDR2 reads SYGVQD (reference sequence). The CDR3 has 17 residues. V was clipped by 2 bases and J by 7 bases; unmatched bases: 7. The CDR3 DNA is TGCGCCAGCAGTGAGGGACTAGCGGGAGCGAGGGGCGGGGAGCTGTTTTTT. Translated, it gives CASSEGLAGARGGELFF.

The gene calls are TRBV3-1 (or the pseudogene TRBV3-2) and TRBJ2-7, with 10 bases fitting TRBD1. The CDR3 has 16 amino acids. V was pared by 0 bases and J by 3 bases, with 5 bases of the junction left unmatched. The germline V gene has CDR1 LGHDT and CDR2 YNNKEL (reference sequence). The CDR3 sequence is CASSQDRGTGVYEQYF. CDR3 DNA sequence: TGTGCCAGCAGCCAAGATCGGGGGACAGGGGTCTACGAGCAGTACTTC.

This chain links TRBV28 with TRBJ1-5; the D is unclear. CDR1 is MDHEN, CDR2 SYDVKM, per germline. The CDR3 spans 16 residues. V was pared by 3 bases and J by 0 bases, with 12 bases between. CDR3 loop: CASSFKGGYSNQPQHF. DNA of the CDR3: TGTGCCAGCAGTTTCAAAGGCGGGTATAGCAATCAGCCCCAGCATTTT.

Turning to this clone: Mismatch with germline at one junction end may stem from a read error. The chain has TRBV6-5 and TRBJ1-1, with unresolved D. Looked up from germline, CDR1 is MNHEY and CDR2 is SVGAGI. This CDR3 region has 14 residues. In nucleotides, the CDR3 is TGTGCCAGCAGGTACTCCTGGGAGAACACTGAAGCTTTCTTT. It specifies CASRYSWENTEAFF.

The CDR3 DNA is TGTGCCAGCAAGGAGGCGCGGAATTCACCCCTCCACTTT. As protein: CASKEARNSPLHF. This sequence joins TRBV2 and TRBJ1-6; no clear D. The V end lost 7 bases, the J end lost 7 bases, and 11 bases lay between the germline ends. This CDR3 spans 13 amino acids. CDR1 is SNHLY and CDR2 is FYNNEI in the germline V gene.

The chain couples TRBV5-1 to TRBJ1-2; 7 bases agree with TRBD1. The germline V gene has CDR1 SGHRS and CDR2 YFSETQ. The CDR3 has 13 residues. V gave up 4 bases and J gave up 4 bases; unmatched junction bases: 4. The CDR3 nucleotides are TGCGCCAGCAGCCGGACAGGAGCCTATGGCTACACCTTC. Translating gives CASSRTGAYGYTF.

This chain connects TRBV19 to TRBJ2-1; TRBD2 is a possible D gene (5 bases). Germline V gene data show CDR1 as LNHDA and CDR2 as SQIVND (reference sequence). V was shortened by 6 bases and J by 0 bases, with 6 bases between the two germline ends. This CDR3 is built from 13 residues. The CDR3 sequence is CASRGSSYNEQFF. DNA for the CDR3: TGTGCCAGTAGAGGGAGCTCCTACAATGAGCAGTTCTTC.

The chain recombines TRBV4-1 with TRBJ2-1; 7 nucleotides match TRBD2. The CDR3 contains 17 residues. CDR1 and CDR2 from the germline V gene are MGHRA and YSYEKL. V shed 0 bases and J 4 bases; nucleotides not matched to a gene: 9. The CDR3 region is CASSQDEAGAKYNEQFF. For the CDR3, the DNA is TGCGCCAGCAGCCAAGATGAGGCGGGAGCGAAATACAATGAGCAGTTCTTC.

The chain uses TRBV5-1 and TRBJ2-2; 9 nucleotides align to TRBD1. CDR3 length: 16 amino acids. The junction had 13 bases not matched to a gene; V was cut back by 4 bases and J by 9 bases. Germline CDR1 and CDR2: SGHRS and YFSETQ. CDR3 region: CASSPPGQGMWRELFF. The CDR3 nucleotides read TGCGCCAGCAGCCCCCCGGGACAGGGAATGTGGCGGGAGCTGTTTTTT.